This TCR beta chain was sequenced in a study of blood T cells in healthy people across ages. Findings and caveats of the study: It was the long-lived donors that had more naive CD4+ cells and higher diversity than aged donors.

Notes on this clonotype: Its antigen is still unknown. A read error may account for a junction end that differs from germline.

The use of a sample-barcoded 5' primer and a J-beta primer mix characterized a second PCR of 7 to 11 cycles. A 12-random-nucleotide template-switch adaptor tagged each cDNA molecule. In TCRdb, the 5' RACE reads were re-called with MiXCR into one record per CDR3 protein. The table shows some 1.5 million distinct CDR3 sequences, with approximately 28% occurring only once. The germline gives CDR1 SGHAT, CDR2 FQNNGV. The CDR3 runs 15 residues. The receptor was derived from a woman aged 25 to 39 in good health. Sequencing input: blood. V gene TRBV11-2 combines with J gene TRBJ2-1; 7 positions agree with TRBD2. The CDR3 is CVSSQRGGSYNEQFF. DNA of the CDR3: TGTGTCAGCAGCCAACGCGGGGGATCCTACAATGAGCAGTTCTTC. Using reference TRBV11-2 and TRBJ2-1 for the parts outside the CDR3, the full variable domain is EAGVAQSPRYKIIEKRQSVAFWCNPISGHATLYWYQQILGQGPKLLIQFQNNGVVDDSQLPKDRFSAERLKGVDSTLKIQPAKLEDSAVYLCVSSQRGGSYNEQFFGPGTRLTVL.